These T cell receptor beta chains were read from a single sample in a study of PD-1 blockade in classical Hodgkin lymphoma. Clones were sequenced by immunoSEQ multiplex PCR, and TCRdb holds only the in-frame ones, with some missing. The table shows about 31,000 clones, with roughly four fifths occurring only once. The material was peripheral blood mononuclear cells (PBMCs), obtained before the fourth cycle of nivolumab. These TCRs come from a human donor with classical Hodgkin lymphoma. Both conserved end residues are part of each CDR3. Each record gives: clone size, J gene, V gene, D gene, CDR3 DNA, CDR3 protein. D genes are given only for firm matches. Not all rows give a size; the values are once, few, many and, for expanded clones, a class.

size: .
J: TRBJ1-2
V: TRBV2
D: .
DNA: TGTGCCAGCAGTCGTGCAGGACAGAGCTACTATGGCTACACCTTC
CDR3: CASSRAGQSYYGYTF

size: .
J: TRBJ2-5
V: TRBV9
D: .
DNA: TGTGCCAGCAGTCCCTCTGGTTTTGGGGAGACCCAGTACTTC
CDR3: CASSPSGFGETQYF

size: .
J: TRBJ1-2
V: TRBV6-5
D: .
DNA: TGTGCCAGCAGTTACGCAGGGTTTGGCGGCTACACCTTC
CDR3: CASSYAGFGGYTF

size: once
J: TRBJ1-4
V: TRBV15
D: TRBD1
DNA: TGTGCCACCAGCAGTACAAGAAAGGGGGCTGCCAGGATGGGGTTGAAACTGTTTTTT
CDR3: CATSSTRKGAARMGLKLFF

size: .
J: TRBJ1-3
V: TRBV6-1
D: .
DNA: TGTGCCAGCAGTGCCGGCGTCTCTGGAAACACCATATATTTT
CDR3: CASSAGVSGNTIYF

size: .
J: TRBJ2-2
V: TRBV7-2
D: .
DNA: TGTGCCAGCAGCACCCCCGGGATCTCCCCCGGGGAGCTGTTTTTT
CDR3: CASSTPGISPGELFF

size: few
J: TRBJ2-1
V: TRBV7-8
D: .
DNA: TGTGCCAGCAGCTTAGTAGGGCAGGGCTATGAGCAGTTCTTC
CDR3: CASSLVGQGYEQFF

size: .
J: TRBJ1-1
V: TRBV5-1
D: TRBD1
DNA: TGCGCCAGCAGCTTGGACAGGGGTTGGAACGCTGAAGCTTTCTTT
CDR3: CASSLDRGWNAEAFF

size: .
J: TRBJ2-1
V: TRBV7-9
D: .
DNA: TGTGCCAGCAGCTTAGTCGGCGGACCCTCCTACAATGAGCAGTTCTTC
CDR3: CASSLVGGPSYNEQFF

size: .
J: TRBJ2-5
V: TRBV6-1
D: .
DNA: TGTGCCAGCAGTGGGGGTGCCGGGACCCAGTACTTC
CDR3: CASSGGAGTQYF

size: few
J: TRBJ1-1
V: TRBV12-5
D: .
DNA: TGTGCTAGTGGTTTGGTACTAAAACACGAAGGCACTGAAGCTTTCTTT
CDR3: CASGLVLKHEGTEAFF

size: .
J: TRBJ1-5
V: TRBV5-6
D: .
DNA: TGTGCCAGCAGCTTGGGGTTCAATCAGCCCCAGCATTTT
CDR3: CASSLGFNQPQHF

size: .
J: TRBJ2-5
V: TRBV7-9
D: TRBD2
DNA: TGTGCCAGCAGCTCCGGGACTAGCCAAGAGACCCAGTACTTC
CDR3: CASSSGTSQETQYF

size: medium-sized
J: TRBJ2-5
V: TRBV7-7
D: .
DNA: TGTGCCAGCAGCTTCGGACTGCAAGAGACCCAGTACTTC
CDR3: CASSFGLQETQYF

size: .
J: TRBJ2-1
V: TRBV10-1
D: .
DNA: TGCGCCAGCAGTGAGTCGAGCGTGTACAATGAGCAGTTCTTC
CDR3: CASSESSVYNEQFF

size: .
J: TRBJ1-2
V: TRBV19
D: .
DNA: TGTGCCAGTAGTCAGGGACCCTATGGCTACACCTTC
CDR3: CASSQGPYGYTF

size: .
J: TRBJ1-2
V: TRBV29-1
D: .
DNA: TGCAGCGTTGAAGGGTATCTTGGCTACACCTTC
CDR3: CSVEGYLGYTF

size: .
J: TRBJ1-3
V: TRBV6-5
D: .
DNA: TGTGCCTCCCGGCGGCAGCACTCTGGAAACACCATATATTTT
CDR3: CASRRQHSGNTIYF

size: .
J: TRBJ1-5
V: TRBV28
D: TRBD1
DNA: TGTGCCAGCAGTACGGACAGGTATGGCAATCAGCCCCAGCATTTT
CDR3: CASSTDRYGNQPQHF

size: .
J: TRBJ2-1
V: TRBV11-1
D: TRBD2
DNA: TGTGCCAGCAGCTCCCCCGGGACTAGCGGATACAATGAGCAGTTCTTC
CDR3: CASSSPGTSGYNEQFF

size: .
J: TRBJ2-5
V: TRBV5-4
D: TRBD1
DNA: TGTGCCAGCAGCGACCCGGGACAGGGAGAAGAGACCCAGTACTTC
CDR3: CASSDPGQGEETQYF

size: few
J: TRBJ1-2
V: TRBV30
D: .
DNA: TGTGCCTGGAGTGTAGGGCGAAGAAATGGCTACACCTTC
CDR3: CAWSVGRRNGYTF

size: .
J: TRBJ2-7
V: TRBV6-1
D: .
DNA: TGTGCCAGCAGGAGTCCCGGACTCCAGTACTTC
CDR3: CASRSPGLQYF

size: .
J: TRBJ2-1
V: TRBV30
D: TRBD1
DNA: TGTGCCTGGAGTGTACTGGGGCAGGGGGTCTACAATGAGCAGTTCTTC
CDR3: CAWSVLGQGVYNEQFF

size: .
J: TRBJ1-2
V: TRBV30
D: TRBD1
DNA: TGTGCCTGGAACCGGGGACAGGGGGCTGGGGGCTACACCTTC
CDR3: CAWNRGQGAGGYTF

size: .
J: TRBJ1-2
V: TRBV6-4
D: .
DNA: TGTGCCAGCAGTGACTCGATGGGGGGACGGGGAGGCTACACCTTC
CDR3: CASSDSMGGRGGYTF

size: .
J: TRBJ2-7
V: TRBV10-3
D: TRBD1
DNA: TGTGCCATCAGTGATGGTCCAGGGGGCTCTGGCGAGCAGTACTTC
CDR3: CAISDGPGGSGEQYF

size: .
J: TRBJ2-6
V: TRBV6-6
D: .
DNA: TGTGCCAGCAGTTACTCTGGGGCCAACGTCCTGACTTTC
CDR3: CASSYSGANVLTF

size: .
J: TRBJ1-6
V: TRBV5-4
D: .
DNA: TGTGCCAGCAGCGTCGGGAGCTCCTATAATTCACCCCTCCACTTT
CDR3: CASSVGSSYNSPLHF

size: .
J: TRBJ1-1
V: TRBV15
D: .
DNA: TGTGCCACCAGCAGAGTGGCGAACACTGAAGCTTTCTTT
CDR3: CATSRVANTEAFF

size: .
J: TRBJ1-6
V: TRBV18
D: .
DNA: TGTGCCAGCTCATTGGCGAACTCCTATAATTCACCCCTCCACTTT
CDR3: CASSLANSYNSPLHF

size: .
J: TRBJ1-5
V: TRBV4-3
D: .
DNA: TGCGCCAGCAGCCAAGATTTTGCGCAGGACAATCAGCCCCAGCATTTT
CDR3: CASSQDFAQDNQPQHF

size: .
J: TRBJ1-5
V: TRBV6-1
D: .
DNA: TGTGCCAGCAGTGAAGTGTACAGTTGGAGCAATCAGCCCCAGCATTTT
CDR3: CASSEVYSWSNQPQHF

size: .
J: TRBJ2-2
V: TRBV9
D: .
DNA: TGTGCCAGCAGCGTCGCACAGCCGAACACCGGGGAGCTGTTTTTT
CDR3: CASSVAQPNTGELFF

size: .
J: TRBJ2-1
V: TRBV7-2
D: TRBD2
DNA: TGTGCCAGCAGCCCGGGAGGGGCTAGCTCGTACAATGAGCAGTTCTTC
CDR3: CASSPGGASSYNEQFF

size: .
J: TRBJ1-1
V: TRBV19
D: .
DNA: TGTGCCAGTAGTCCCACCGGCCTGAGGAATCCTGAAGCTTTCTTT
CDR3: CASSPTGLRNPEAFF

size: .
J: TRBJ1-1
V: TRBV27
D: TRBD1
DNA: TGTGCCAGCAGGACCCTACAGGGGTGGGAAGCTTTCTTT
CDR3: CASRTLQGWEAFF

size: .
J: TRBJ1-5
V: TRBV30
D: TRBD1
DNA: TGTGCCTGGAGTGTAGGAGGGGGCGATCAGCCCCAGCATTTT
CDR3: CAWSVGGGDQPQHF